The 16 T cell receptor beta chains below were found in one sample sequenced in a study of blood T cell repertoires in COVID-19 (dated by TCRdb to about 2020). Library preparation was by the immunoSEQ multiplex PCR assay. Not all clones reach the TCRdb copy of this immuneACCESS table, which keeps in-frame sequences only. Checked studies attribute under half of the gap to unresolved V genes and leave the rest unexplained. Counted in this sample were around 190,000 clones; approximately 84% of them appeared once. In total, the top ten clones hold 3.2% of the sample. What was sequenced was PBMCs or T cells enriched from blood (not recorded which). The origin of the receptors is a woman aged 25 to 39 who had recovered from COVID-19.

J is TRBJ2-1 and V is TRBV19, with 8 nucleotides matching TRBD1. In germline, CDR1 is LNHDA, CDR2 SQIVND (reference sequence). J was trimmed by 9 bases and V by 6 bases; bases with no gene match: 4. The CDR3 consists of 12 residues. CDR3 protein: CASRGDRTEQFF. The CDR3 nucleotides are TGTGCCAGTAGAGGGGACAGGACTGAGCAGTTCTTC.

The gene calls are TRBV18 and TRBJ1-5; 7 nucleotides match TRBD1. The CDR3 length is 14 residues. CDR1 is KGHSH and CDR2 is LQKENI in the germline V gene. The junction had 3 bases not matched to a gene; V was cut back by 3 bases and J by 4 bases. The CDR3 region is CASSPGQTNQPQHF. CDR3 in DNA: TGTGCCAGCTCACCGGGACAGACAAATCAGCCCCAGCATTTT.

The chain joins TRBV28 to TRBJ1-4; possible D gene TRBD1, 6 bases. There are 14 residues in the CDR3. CDR1 and CDR2 (germline): MDHEN, SYDVKM. V was cut by 5 bases and J by 7 bases, with 14 bases left in between. The CDR3 is CASSPTGRVEKLFF. The DNA of the CDR3 is TGTGCCAGCAGTCCTACAGGGCGGGTTGAAAAACTGTTTTTT.

The rearrangement links TRBV21-1 to TRBJ2-1; the table gives TRBD2 as D, unverified against the DNA. TRBV21-1 is noted as a pseudogene. The CDR3 is made up of 19 amino acids. CDR3 DNA: TGTGCCAGCAGCAAAGGCGGTCAATGCATGCGGGGGGCCTACAATGAGCAGTTCTTC. Amino acid sequence: CASSKGGQCMRGAYNEQFF.

The V and J genes are TRBV27 and TRBJ2-7, with D maybe TRBD2 (6 bases). Trimming pared 5 bases from V and 3 bases from J, leaving 20 bases between. This CDR3 region has 16 residues. Germline V lookup: CDR1 MNHEY, CDR2 SMNVEV (reference sequence). CDR3: CASSPLTGVGHYEQYF. In DNA form, the CDR3 reads TGTGCCAGCAGTCCCCTGACGGGAGTAGGTCACTACGAGCAGTACTTC.

This clone was found a few times. The chain links TRBV28 to TRBJ1-1; TRBD1 matches 10 bases. This CDR3 comprises 14 residues. J lost 3 bases, V lost 5 bases, and 3 bases had no gene match. CDR1 is MDHEN and CDR2 is SYDVKM in the germline V gene. CDR3 in amino acids: CASSHGTGDTEAFF. The CDR3 DNA follows: TGTGCCAGCAGTCACGGGACAGGGGACACTGAAGCTTTCTTT.

V usage is TRBV18 and J usage is TRBJ1-3; D is unresolved. Trimming shortened V by 6 bases and J by 0 bases, and 9 bases separated the two germline ends. This CDR3 has 14 amino acids. The germline CDR1 and CDR2 sequences are KGHSH and LQKENI. In nucleotides, the CDR3 is TGTGCCAGCTCTCGACTGAACTCTGGAAACACCATATATTTT. Translating it yields CASSRLNSGNTIYF.

The chain combines TRBV3-1 (or the pseudogene TRBV3-2) with TRBJ1-2; possible D gene TRBD1, 5 bases. The CDR3 runs to 16 residues. With 1 base removed from V and 3 bases from J, the gap between germline ends came to 15 bases. Germline CDR1 reads LGHDT; CDR2 reads YNNKEL (reference sequence). The CDR3 DNA is TGTGCCAGCAGCCAAGGTCGACAGCCAACTTACTATGGCTACACCTTC. Its protein is CASSQGRQPTYYGYTF.

CDR3 in amino acids: CATSRVRWGAGWGQETQYF. DNA for the CDR3: TGTGCCACCAGCAGAGTGCGGTGGGGAGCGGGGTGGGGCCAAGAGACCCAGTACTTC. This chain connects TRBV15 to TRBJ2-5; TRBD2 agrees at 7 bases. Germline lookup yields CDR1 LNHNV and CDR2 YYDKDF (reference sequence). After removal of 1 base from V and 1 base from J, the junction contained 15 bases not matched to a gene. The CDR3 has 19 amino acids.

The chain combines TRBV5-4 with TRBJ1-6, with D maybe TRBD1 (6 bases). V was shortened by 4 bases and J by 7 bases, with 15 bases between the two germline ends. There are 15 residues in the CDR3. CDR1 SGHNT and CDR2 YYREEE come from the germline V gene (reference sequence). The CDR3 here is CASSASGTRNSPLHF. CDR3 nucleotide sequence: TGTGCCAGCAGCGCGTCGGGGACAAGGAATTCACCCCTCCACTTT.

The CDR3 DNA reads as TGTGCCAGCGCGCCCGGGGGGATCGGGGGCTACACCTTC. Translating gives CASAPGGIGGYTF. V usage is TRBV27 and J usage is TRBJ1-2; tentative D call: TRBD1 (5 bases). This CDR3 comprises 13 residues. Trimming shortened V by 8 bases and J by 8 bases, and 18 bases separated the two germline ends. From germline, CDR1 is MNHEY and CDR2 SMNVEV (reference sequence).

V usage is TRBV4-1 and J usage is TRBJ1-1; 7 bases align to TRBD1. CDR1 MGHRA and CDR2 YSYEKL come from the germline V gene. CDR3 length equals 16 residues. The junction had 10 bases not matched to a gene; V was cut back by 1 base and J by 5 bases. In nucleotides, the CDR3 is TGCGCCAGCAGCCAAGCTCTGAACAGGGGATTGACTGAAGCTTTCTTT. Protein: CASSQALNRGLTEAFF.

The CDR3 DNA reads TGTGCCAGCAGTTACGAGATTGGGACTAGCCTTAGCACAGATACGCAGTATTTT. This encodes CASSYEIGTSLSTDTQYF. The rearrangement joins TRBV6-2 or TRBV6-3 to TRBJ2-3, with 9 bases that match TRBD2. This CDR3 spans 18 amino acids. V lost 2 bases and J lost 0; bases outside the gene matches: 9. The germline V gene has CDR1 MNHEY and CDR2 SVGEGT.

The chain combines TRBV4-1 with TRBJ2-6; D remains unclear. CDR1 and CDR2 from the germline V gene are MGHRA and YSYEKL. The CDR3 length is 16 residues. Trimming removed 8 bases from V and 0 bases from J, with 14 bases in between. CDR3 sequence reads: CASPPPRISGANVLTF. CDR3 coding DNA: TGCGCCAGCCCCCCCCCGCGGATCTCTGGGGCCAACGTCCTGACTTTC.

This chain joins TRBV19 and TRBJ1-2; TRBD1 matches 11 bases. CDR3 length: 17 amino acids. From germline, CDR1 is LNHDA and CDR2 SQIVND (reference sequence). The V and J ends lost 2 bases and 7 bases, in that order; junction bases with no gene match: 12. CDR3 protein: CASSIQLGTGGEFGYTF. CDR3 nucleotides: TGTGCCAGTAGTATACAACTTGGGACAGGGGGGGAGTTTGGCTACACCTTC.

This chain connects TRBV20-1 to TRBJ2-1; D remains ambiguous. This CDR3 has 11 amino acids. Germline V lookup: CDR1 DFQATT, CDR2 SNEGSKA (reference sequence). V lost 0 bases and J lost 9, with 6 bases in between. CDR3 nucleotides: TGCAGTGCTAGAGACGTCAGTGAGCAGTTCTTC. Translation: CSARDVSEQFF.